Relative to its sample, the clone carrying this TCR beta chain is medium-sized. What it binds is unknown. This record comes from a study of T cell repertoires in aging, cancer and after chemotherapy. TRB rearrangements spanning V, D and J were amplified using mixed TRB-A/B primers. MiXCR, run by TCRdb on the multiplex PCR reads, gives a single entry per CDR3 protein. The sample shows 10,000 to 15,000 distinct CDR3 sequences, around a quarter of them seen only once. Study-wide points: Compared with age-matched healthy donors, untreated hematological or solid cancer patients showed higher blood TCR clonality.

Peripheral blood genomic DNA, not sorted cells or RNA, was the template. Deletions cut 0 bases from V and 0 bases from J, with 19 bases between. CDR3 size: 20 residues. Germline V gene data show CDR1 as SGHDT and CDR2 as YYEEEE. Sequencing used blood. The clonotype originates from a human donor with a blood cancer. This rearrangement joins TRBV5-6 to TRBJ2-6, with D possibly called TRBD1 or TRBD2 (6 bases each). CDR3 residues: CASSLVFRGGKGSGANVLTF. The CDR3, as DNA: TGTGCCAGCAGCTTGGTATTCAGGGGAGGAAAGGGCTCTGGGGCCAACGTCCTGACTTTC.